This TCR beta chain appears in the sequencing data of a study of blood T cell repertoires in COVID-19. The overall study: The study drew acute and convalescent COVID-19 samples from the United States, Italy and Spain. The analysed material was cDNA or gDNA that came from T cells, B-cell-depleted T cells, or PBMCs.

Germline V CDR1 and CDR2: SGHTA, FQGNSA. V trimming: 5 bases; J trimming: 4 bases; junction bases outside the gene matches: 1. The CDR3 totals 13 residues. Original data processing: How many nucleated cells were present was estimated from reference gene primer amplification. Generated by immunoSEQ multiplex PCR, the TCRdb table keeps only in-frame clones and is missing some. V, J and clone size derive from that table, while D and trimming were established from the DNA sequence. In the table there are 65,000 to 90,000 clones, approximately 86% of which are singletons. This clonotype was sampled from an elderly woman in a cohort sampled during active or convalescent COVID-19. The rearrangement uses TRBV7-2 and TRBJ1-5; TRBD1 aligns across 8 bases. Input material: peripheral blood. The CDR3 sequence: CASSGQGNQPQHF. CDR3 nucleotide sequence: TGTGCCAGCAGCGGACAGGGAAATCAGCCCCAGCATTTT.